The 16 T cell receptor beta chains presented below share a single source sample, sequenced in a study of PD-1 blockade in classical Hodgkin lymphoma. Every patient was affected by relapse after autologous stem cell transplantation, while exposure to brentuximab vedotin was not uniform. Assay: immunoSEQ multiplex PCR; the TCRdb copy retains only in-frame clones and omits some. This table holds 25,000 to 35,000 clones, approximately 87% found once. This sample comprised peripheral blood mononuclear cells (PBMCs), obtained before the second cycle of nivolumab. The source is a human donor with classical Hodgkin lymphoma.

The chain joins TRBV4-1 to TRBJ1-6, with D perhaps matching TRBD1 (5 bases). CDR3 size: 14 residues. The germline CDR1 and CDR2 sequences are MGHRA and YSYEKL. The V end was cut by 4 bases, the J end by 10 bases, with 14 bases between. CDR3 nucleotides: TGCGCCAGCAGCCCTCAAGGGGCGGGCTCACCCCTCCACTTT. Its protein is CASSPQGAGSPLHF.

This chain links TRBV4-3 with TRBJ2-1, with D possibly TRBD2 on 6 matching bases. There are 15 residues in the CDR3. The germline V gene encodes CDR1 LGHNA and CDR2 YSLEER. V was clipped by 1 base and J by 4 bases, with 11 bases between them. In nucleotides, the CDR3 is TGCGCCAGCAGCCAAGCCCAGCGGGCGTACAATGAGCAGTTCTTC. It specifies CASSQAQRAYNEQFF.

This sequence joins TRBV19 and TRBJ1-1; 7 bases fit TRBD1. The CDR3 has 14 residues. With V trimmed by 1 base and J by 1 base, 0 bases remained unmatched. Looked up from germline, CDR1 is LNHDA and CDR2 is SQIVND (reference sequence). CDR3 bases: TGTGCCAGTAGTATAGGACAGGGGAACACTGAAGCTTTCTTT. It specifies CASSIGQGNTEAFF.

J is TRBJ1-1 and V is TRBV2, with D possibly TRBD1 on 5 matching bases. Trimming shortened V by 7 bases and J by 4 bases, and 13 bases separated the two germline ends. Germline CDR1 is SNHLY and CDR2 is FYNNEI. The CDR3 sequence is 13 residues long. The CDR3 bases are TGTGCCAGCAAACGAGGGGCGGGCACTGAAGCTTTCTTT. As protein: CASKRGAGTEAFF.

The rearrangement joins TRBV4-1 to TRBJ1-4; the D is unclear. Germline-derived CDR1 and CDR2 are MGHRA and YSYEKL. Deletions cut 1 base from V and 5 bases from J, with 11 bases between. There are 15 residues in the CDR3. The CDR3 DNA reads TGCGCCAGCAGCCAAGTTGGCGCCCGCAATGAAAAACTGTTTTTT. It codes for CASSQVGARNEKLFF.

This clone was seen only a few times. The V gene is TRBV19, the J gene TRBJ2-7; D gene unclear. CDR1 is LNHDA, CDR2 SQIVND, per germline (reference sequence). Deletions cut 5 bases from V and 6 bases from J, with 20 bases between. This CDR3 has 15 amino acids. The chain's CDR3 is CASSWQRSLPSEQYF. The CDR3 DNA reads TGTGCCAGTAGTTGGCAGAGGTCCTTGCCTTCCGAGCAGTACTTC.

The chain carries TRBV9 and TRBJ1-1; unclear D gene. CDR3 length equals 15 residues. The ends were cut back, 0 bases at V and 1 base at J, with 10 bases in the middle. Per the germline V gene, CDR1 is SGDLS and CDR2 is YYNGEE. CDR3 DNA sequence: TGTGCCAGCAGCGTAGGTGTGGCGGGGAACACTGAAGCTTTCTTT. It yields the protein CASSVGVAGNTEAFF.

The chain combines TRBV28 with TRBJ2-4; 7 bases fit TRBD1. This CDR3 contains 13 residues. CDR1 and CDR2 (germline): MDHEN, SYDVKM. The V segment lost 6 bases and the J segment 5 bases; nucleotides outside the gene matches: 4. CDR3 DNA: TGTGCCAGCAGGACAGGGTCCGAAAACATTCAGTACTTC. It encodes CASRTGSENIQYF.

CDR3 in amino acids: CASSQGRRESGANVLTF. CDR3 coding DNA: TGTGCCAGCAGCCAAGGTCGCAGGGAGTCTGGGGCCAACGTCCTGACTTTC. This chain links TRBV14 with TRBJ2-6; the D gene could be TRBD1 or TRBD2 (5 bases each). CDR3 size: 17 residues. The V end was cut by 1 base, the J end by 1 base, with 11 bases between. Germline V gives CDR1 SGHDN, CDR2 FVKESK.

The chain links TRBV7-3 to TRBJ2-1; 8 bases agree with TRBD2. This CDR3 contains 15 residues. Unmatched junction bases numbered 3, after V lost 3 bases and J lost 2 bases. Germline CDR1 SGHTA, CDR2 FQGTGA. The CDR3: CASSFSGTTYNEQFF. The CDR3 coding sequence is TGTGCCAGCAGCTTTAGCGGGACCACCTACAATGAGCAGTTCTTC.

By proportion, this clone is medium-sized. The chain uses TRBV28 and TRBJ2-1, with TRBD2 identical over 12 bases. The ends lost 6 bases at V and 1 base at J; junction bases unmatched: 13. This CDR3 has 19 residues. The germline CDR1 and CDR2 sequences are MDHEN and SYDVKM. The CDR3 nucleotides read TGTGCCAGCAGACTAGCGGGAGGCAGGGGCTTTAATTCCTACAATGAGCAGTTCTTC. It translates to CASRLAGGRGFNSYNEQFF.

CDR3 in amino acids: CAISEGGDEQYV. The CDR3 nucleotides are TGTGCCATCAGTGAGGGGGGGGACGAGCAGTACGTC. The chain employs TRBV10-3 and TRBJ2-7, with TRBD2 matching 7 bases. The CDR3 is made up of 12 amino acids. Germline V gene sequence: CDR1 ENHRY, CDR2 SYGVKD. V dropped 2 bases and J dropped 5; count of bases not matched to a gene: 0.

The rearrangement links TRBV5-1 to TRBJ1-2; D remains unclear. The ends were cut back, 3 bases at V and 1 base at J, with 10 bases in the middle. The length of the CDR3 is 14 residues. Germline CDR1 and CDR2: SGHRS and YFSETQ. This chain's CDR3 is CASSSEGFNYGYTF. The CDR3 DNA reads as TGCGCCAGCAGCTCCGAGGGATTTAACTATGGCTACACCTTC.

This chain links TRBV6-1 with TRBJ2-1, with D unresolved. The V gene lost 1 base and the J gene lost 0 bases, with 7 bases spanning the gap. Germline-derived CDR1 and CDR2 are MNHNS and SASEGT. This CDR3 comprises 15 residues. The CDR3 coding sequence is TGTGCCAGCAGTGAAGAGGCGGACTCCTACAATGAGCAGTTCTTC. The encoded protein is CASSEEADSYNEQFF.

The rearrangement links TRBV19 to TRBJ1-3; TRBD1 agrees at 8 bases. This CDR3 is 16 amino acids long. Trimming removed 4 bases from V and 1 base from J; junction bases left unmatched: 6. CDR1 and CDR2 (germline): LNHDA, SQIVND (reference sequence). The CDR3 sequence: CASSSRTGSSGNTIYF. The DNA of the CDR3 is TGTGCCAGTAGTAGTAGGACAGGGTCATCTGGAAACACCATATATTTT.

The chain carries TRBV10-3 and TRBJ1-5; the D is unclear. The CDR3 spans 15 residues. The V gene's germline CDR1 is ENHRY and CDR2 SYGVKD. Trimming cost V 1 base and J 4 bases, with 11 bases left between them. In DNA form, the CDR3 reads TGTGCCATCAGTGAGTTACCCCCTAGGAATCAGCCCCAGCATTTT. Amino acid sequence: CAISELPPRNQPQHF.